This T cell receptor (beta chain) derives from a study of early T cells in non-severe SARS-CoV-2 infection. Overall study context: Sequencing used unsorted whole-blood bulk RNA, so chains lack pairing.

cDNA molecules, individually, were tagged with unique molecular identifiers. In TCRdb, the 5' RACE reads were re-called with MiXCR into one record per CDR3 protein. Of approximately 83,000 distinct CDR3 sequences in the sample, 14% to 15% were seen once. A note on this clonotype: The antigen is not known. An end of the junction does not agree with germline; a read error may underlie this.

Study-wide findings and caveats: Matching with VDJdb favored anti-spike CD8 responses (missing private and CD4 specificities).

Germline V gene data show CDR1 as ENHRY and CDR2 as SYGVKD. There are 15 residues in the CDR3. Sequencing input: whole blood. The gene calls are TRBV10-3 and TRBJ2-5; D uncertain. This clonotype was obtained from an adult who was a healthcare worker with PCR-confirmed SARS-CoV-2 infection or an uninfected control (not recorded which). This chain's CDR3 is CTISESRRTQETQYF. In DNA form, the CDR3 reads TGTACCATCAGTGAGTCGCGTAGGACCCAAGAGACCCAGTACTTC.